The sequence of this T cell receptor (beta chain) was determined in a study of metastatic and nonmetastatic thyroid tumors. Study-wide points: In both blood and tumor samples, TCR beta diversity was reported significantly higher for malignant than benign nodules.

TCRdb re-processed the PCR reads through MiXCR. The sample lists some 29,000 clones; around 4% were seen once. Each patient came to thyroid surgery without any prior treatment (of any kind). This clone appeared a few times. The antigen remains unidentified. The CDR3 runs to 16 residues. Germline V gene sequence: CDR1 MNHEY, CDR2 SVGEGT. V was pared by 7 bases and J by 6 bases, with 16 bases of the junction left unmatched. This TCR was recovered from a male donor with papillary thyroid cancer or a benign thyroid nodule (not recorded which). Some clones in this sample may be carry-over from other donors' samples. Sequenced material: blood. The rearrangement joins TRBV6-2 or TRBV6-3 to TRBJ1-1, with 8 nucleotides matching TRBD1. CDR3 nucleotides: TGTGCCAGCACGGACAGGGTAGGGACAAGTTTTGCTGAAGCTTTCTTT. Protein: CASTDRVGTSFAEAFF.